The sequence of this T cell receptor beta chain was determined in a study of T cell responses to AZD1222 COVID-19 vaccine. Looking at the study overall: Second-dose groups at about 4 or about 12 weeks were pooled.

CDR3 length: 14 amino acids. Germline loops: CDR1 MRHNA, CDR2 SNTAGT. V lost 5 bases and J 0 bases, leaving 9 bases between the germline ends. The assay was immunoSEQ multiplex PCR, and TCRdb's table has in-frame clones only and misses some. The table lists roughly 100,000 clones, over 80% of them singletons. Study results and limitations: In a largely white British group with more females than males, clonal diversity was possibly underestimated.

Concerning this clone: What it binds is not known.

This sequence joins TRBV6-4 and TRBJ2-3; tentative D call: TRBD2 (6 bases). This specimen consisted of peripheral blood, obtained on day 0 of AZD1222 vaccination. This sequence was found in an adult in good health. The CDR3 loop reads CASSSSVSTDTQYF. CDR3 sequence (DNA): TGTGCCAGCAGTTCTAGCGTTAGCACAGATACGCAGTATTTT.